Listed below are T cell receptor beta chains from one sample, sequenced in a study of chemoradiotherapy in HPV16-positive cancers. Produced via immunoSEQ multiplex PCR; TCRdb's table is partial and in-frame only. Of several thousand clones in the sample, around 82% are singletons; the top ten hold 9% to 10%. This specimen was taken from a patient who underwent chemoradiotherapy. These TCRs come from a human donor with HPV-associated anogenital cancer. The CDR3 runs from the conserved cysteine through the conserved F or W. A D gene is named only where the DNA matches it firmly. The size entry is marked missing in some rows and otherwise reads once, few, many or a size class.

size | J | length | D | V | CDR3 | DNA
- | TRBJ1-1 | 17 | - | TRBV5-1 | CASSLTAGEGKNTEAFF | TGCGCCAGCAGCTTGACAGCTGGGGAGGGAAAGAACACTGAAGCTTTCTTT
- | TRBJ1-2 | 17 | TRBD1 | TRBV9 | CASSAYLGTGTNYGYTF | TGTGCCAGCAGCGCGTACTTGGGGACAGGGACTAACTATGGCTACACCTTC
- | TRBJ2-7 | 14 | TRBD1 | TRBV28 | CASSFQGALYEQYF | TGTGCCAGCAGTTTTCAGGGGGCGTTGTACGAGCAGTACTTC
- | TRBJ1-1 | 14 | - | TRBV18 | CASSPPIAWTEAFF | TGTGCCAGCTCACCACCGATAGCGTGGACTGAAGCTTTCTTT
- | TRBJ2-7 | 13 | - | TRBV2 | CASSGAGGWEQYF | TGTGCCAGCAGTGGAGCAGGGGGGTGGGAGCAGTACTTC
- | TRBJ2-2 | 15 | - | TRBV9 | CASSPTPDSTGELFF | TGTGCCAGCAGCCCCACACCCGACAGCACCGGGGAGCTGTTTTTT
- | TRBJ2-7 | 15 | - | TRBV19 | CASSPAGSFIYEQYF | TGTGCCAGTAGTCCCGCAGGGAGTTTCATATACGAGCAGTACTTC
- | TRBJ1-5 | 14 | - | TRBV7-2 | CASSRDGGNQPQHF | TGTGCCAGCAGCCGGGACGGGGGCAATCAGCCCCAGCATTTT
once | TRBJ1-1 | 14 | - | TRBV7-8 | CASTATRRETEAFF | TGTGCCAGCACCGCCACCCGAAGGGAGACTGAAGCTTTCTTT
few | TRBJ1-2 | 15 | TRBD1 | TRBV6-1 | CASIPGPDRGYGYTF | TGTGCCAGCATTCCGGGGCCCGACAGGGGATATGGCTACACCTTC
- | TRBJ2-5 | 16 | TRBD2 | TRBV18 | CASSPWTSGGEETQYF | TGTGCCAGCTCACCGTGGACTAGCGGGGGGGAAGAGACCCAGTACTTC
- | TRBJ2-1 | 13 | TRBD2 | TRBV19 | CASSQGTRVEQFF | TGTGCCAGTAGTCAGGGGACTAGAGTCGAGCAGTTCTTC
- | TRBJ2-5 | 14 | TRBD2 | TRBV9 | CASSPRGEGETQYF | TGTGCCAGCAGCCCACGGGGGGAGGGAGAGACCCAGTACTTC
- | TRBJ2-3 | 14 | - | TRBV9 | CASSRREGTDTQYF | TGTGCCAGCAGCCGCCGTGAGGGCACAGATACGCAGTATTTT
- | TRBJ1-5 | 16 | - | TRBV7-9 | CASTTGTHGSNQPQHF | TGTGCCAGCACCACCGGGACCCACGGTAGCAATCAGCCCCAGCATTTT
- | TRBJ2-1 | 17 | TRBD1 | TRBV27 | CASSISPPQGAYNEQFF | TGTGCCAGCAGTATCTCTCCCCCCCAGGGGGCCTACAATGAGCAGTTCTTC
- | TRBJ1-5 | 16 | - | TRBV2 | CASSVGRGISNQPQHF | TGTGCCAGCAGTGTCGGCAGGGGAATCAGCAATCAGCCCCAGCATTTT
- | TRBJ2-5 | 11 | - | TRBV20-1 | CSARRGETQYF | TGCAGTGCTAGACGCGGGGAGACCCAGTACTTC